The entry below describes one T cell receptor (beta chain). Its antigen is not known. The data stem from a study of cytomegalovirus exposure and HLA in healthy donors. General study points: Under in vitro conditions, three CMV-associated chains were confirmed as specific for CMV antigens.

The PCR made use of 60 Vbeta and 13 Jbeta primers. The protocol was immunoSEQ multiplex PCR, while the TCRdb copy is restricted to in-frame clones and leaves out a portion. The table lists roughly 120,000 clones, with approximately 1% in the top ten. The CDR3 consists of 15 residues. Between the trimmed V and J ends, which lost 4 bases and 1 base, there was a span of 14 bases. CDR1 is SGHNT, CDR2 YYREEE, per germline (reference sequence). What was sequenced was PBMCs. This clonotype was obtained from a man between 18 and 35 years old in good health and CMV-seronegative. V gene TRBV5-4 combines with J gene TRBJ1-1; possibly TRBD1 for D (6 bases). CDR3 in DNA: TGTGCCAGCAGCGTCTCAGGGACAACGAACACTGAAGCTTTCTTT. Amino acids: CASSVSGTTNTEAFF.